These 9 T cell receptor beta chains share one sample of origin, sequenced in a study of cytomegalovirus exposure and HLA in healthy donors. Sequencing was performed with immunoSEQ multiplex PCR; in TCRdb, only in-frame clones are kept and a portion is missing. The sample lists 250,000 to 400,000 clones, roughly 87% occurring once. Sequenced: PBMCs. All receptors come from a woman aged 30 to 39 in good health and CMV-seropositive.

There are a few counts of this clone. CDR3 DNA: TGTGCCAGCTCACCACCTTTTGGGGAGCTGTTTTTT. This sequence encodes CASSPPFGELFF. The rearrangement joins TRBV18 to TRBJ2-2, with D uncertain. The CDR3 has 12 residues. V lost 0 bases to trimming and J lost 8 bases, with 4 bases between them. Germline CDR1 is KGHSH and CDR2 is LQKENI.

CDR3: CASSLAGSLNYGYTF. DNA for the CDR3: TGTGCCAGCAGCTTAGCAGGGTCTTTAAACTATGGCTACACCTTC. V is TRBV7-2 and J is TRBJ1-2, with unresolved D. V lost 0 bases and J lost 2, with 10 bases in between. Looked up from germline, CDR1 is SGHTA and CDR2 is FQGNSA. This CDR3 has 15 amino acids.

The chain joins TRBV2 to TRBJ1-1; D remains unclear. Trimming cost V 4 bases and J 1 base, with 10 bases left between them. The CDR3 sequence is 14 residues long. Germline values: CDR1 SNHLY, CDR2 FYNNEI. The CDR3 DNA reads as TGTGCCAGCAGTGTAGCCTTAGCGAACACTGAAGCTTTCTTT. Protein product: CASSVALANTEAFF.

The chain is built from TRBV4-3 and TRBJ2-7; 7 positions match TRBD2. V dropped 1 base and J dropped 7; count of bases not matched to a gene: 7. Per the germline V gene, CDR1 is LGHNA and CDR2 is YSLEER. There are 14 residues in the CDR3. In nucleotides, the CDR3 is TGCGCCAGCAGCCAAGGGGGGGGTACGTCTGAGCAGTACTTC. Its translation is CASSQGGGTSEQYF.

The chain combines TRBV2 with TRBJ2-7; 12 bases agree with TRBD2. This CDR3 contains 15 residues. The germline gives CDR1 SNHLY, CDR2 FYNNEI. With 6 bases clipped from V and 2 bases from J, the junction kept 5 bases outside the gene matches. The CDR3 DNA is TGTGCCAGCAGGGGGGGACTAGCGGGTACCTACGAGCAGTACTTC. Residues: CASRGGLAGTYEQYF.

The genes are TRBV5-1 and TRBJ2-5; 9 bases are shared with TRBD1. J lost 3 bases, V lost 4 bases, and 7 bases had no gene match. CDR3 length equals 15 residues. Germline CDR1 reads SGHRS; CDR2 reads YFSETQ. CDR3 protein: CASSDPTGGEETQYF. CDR3 DNA sequence: TGCGCCAGCAGCGACCCGACAGGGGGAGAAGAGACCCAGTACTTC.

This chain uses TRBV27 with TRBJ2-2; a weak D match, TRBD1 (5 bases). Trimming left V 1 base short and J 5 bases short, with 11 bases between. The CDR3 has 15 residues. Germline-derived CDR1 and CDR2 are MNHEY and SMNVEV (reference sequence). The CDR3 sequence: CASSLFPGLTGELFF. In DNA, the CDR3 is TGTGCCAGCAGTTTATTTCCAGGGTTAACCGGGGAGCTGTTTTTT.

In nucleotides, the CDR3 is TGTGCCAGCAGCGGAGACCGGGGGGGTGGACGGGAGACCCAGTACTTC. This encodes CASSGDRGGGRETQYF. This chain connects TRBV9 to TRBJ2-5; 8 bases align to TRBD2. V was clipped by 3 bases and J by 5 bases; unmatched bases: 12. This CDR3 comprises 16 residues. Germline V gene sequence: CDR1 SGDLS, CDR2 YYNGEE.

The chain links TRBV7-9 to TRBJ2-3; D is ambiguous. V was pared by 5 bases and J by 4 bases, with 7 bases between. Germline V gives CDR1 SEHNR, CDR2 FQNEAQ (reference sequence). The CDR3 is 12 residues long. CDR3 sequence reads: CASSKTPDTQYF. The CDR3 nucleotides are TGTGCCAGCAGCAAGACCCCAGATACGCAGTATTTT.